Shown below are 8 T cell receptor beta chains from a single sample sequenced in a study of yellow fever vaccine responses in identical twins. TCRdb re-called the RT-PCR reads with MiXCR, one entry per CDR3 protein. The top ten clones hold about 3% of a sample with 3,500 to 5,000 distinct CDR3 sequences, 65% to 90% of them seen once. Specimen: T cells from blood (PBMCs), unsorted or a sorted subset (not recorded which), collected before or after yellow fever vaccination (not recorded which). Receptor source: a woman in her late teens or twenties who received the yellow fever vaccine.

The chain is built from TRBV15 and TRBJ2-1, with a weak D call TRBD2 (6 bases). This CDR3 contains 15 residues. Germline CDR1 is LNHNV and CDR2 is YYDKDF (reference sequence). Trimming removed 5 bases at V and 2 bases at J, with 13 bases between. The CDR3 loop reads CATSGRLVAYNEQFF. CDR3 DNA sequence: TGTGCCACCAGCGGGCGACTAGTGGCCTACAATGAGCAGTTCTTC.

The rearrangement joins TRBV5-1 to TRBJ2-1; D not certain. V lost 1 base and J lost 1, with 9 bases in between. This CDR3 is built from 15 residues. CDR1 is SGHRS, CDR2 YFSETQ, per germline. The CDR3 spells CASSLMGESYNEQFF. The CDR3 DNA sequence: TGCGCCAGCAGCTTGATGGGTGAATCCTACAATGAGCAGTTCTTC.

The chain links TRBV29-1 to TRBJ2-1; tentatively, D is TRBD2 (6 bases). V gave up 2 bases and J gave up 8 bases, with 13 bases separating them. CDR1 is SQVTM and CDR2 is ANQGSEA in the germline V gene. The CDR3 is made up of 13 amino acids. The CDR3: CSVEPGTPHEQFF. Here the CDR3 DNA reads TGCAGCGTTGAACCCGGGACTCCCCATGAGCAGTTCTTC.

The CDR3 DNA reads as TGTGCCAGCAGCTTACATACTTCTCCGGGACTAGTCAATGAGCAGTTCTTC. It is translated as CASSLHTSPGLVNEQFF. The chain employs TRBV11-3 and TRBJ2-1; TRBD2 aligns across 8 bases. J lost 6 bases, V lost 2 bases, and 12 bases had no gene match. The CDR3 is 17 amino acids. From germline, CDR1 is SGHNT and CDR2 YENEEA.

The CDR3 DNA reads TGTGCCAGCTCACCACCGGGCAGGTTAACAGGGGAGCAGTTCTTC. Its protein product is CASSPPGRLTGEQFF. The V call is TRBV18, the J call TRBJ2-1; possible D gene TRBD1, 6 bases. From germline, CDR1 is KGHSH and CDR2 LQKENI. This CDR3 region has 15 residues. The V end was cut by 0 bases, the J end by 10 bases, with 16 bases between.

This chain connects TRBV2 to TRBJ2-1, with TRBD2 matching 8 bases. The CDR3 covers 13 residues. Germline trimming cut 9 bases from V and 8 bases from J; bases unmatched to any gene: 9. Germline lookup yields CDR1 SNHLY and CDR2 FYNNEI. CDR3 residues: CARGLAIGDEQFF. The CDR3 DNA sequence: TGTGCCAGAGGACTAGCTATTGGGGATGAGCAGTTCTTC.

This chain connects TRBV19 to TRBJ2-3; D might be TRBD1 (5 bases). Germline V gene data show CDR1 as LNHDA and CDR2 as SQIVND (reference sequence). CDR3 length: 14 amino acids. Trimming cost V 6 bases and J 0 bases, with 10 bases left between them. The CDR3 nucleotides read TGTGCCAGTAGCGACAGCCTGAGCACAGATACGCAGTATTTT. Translation: CASSDSLSTDTQYF.

The chain has TRBV7-9 and TRBJ2-3; no firm D call. This CDR3 has 13 residues. Germline lookup yields CDR1 SEHNR and CDR2 FQNEAQ (reference sequence). With 4 bases removed from V and 6 bases from J, the gap between germline ends came to 11 bases. Written as DNA, the CDR3 is TGTGCCAGCAGCTCCCGCCAAGGGGATACGCAGTATTTT. This translates into CASSSRQGDTQYF.